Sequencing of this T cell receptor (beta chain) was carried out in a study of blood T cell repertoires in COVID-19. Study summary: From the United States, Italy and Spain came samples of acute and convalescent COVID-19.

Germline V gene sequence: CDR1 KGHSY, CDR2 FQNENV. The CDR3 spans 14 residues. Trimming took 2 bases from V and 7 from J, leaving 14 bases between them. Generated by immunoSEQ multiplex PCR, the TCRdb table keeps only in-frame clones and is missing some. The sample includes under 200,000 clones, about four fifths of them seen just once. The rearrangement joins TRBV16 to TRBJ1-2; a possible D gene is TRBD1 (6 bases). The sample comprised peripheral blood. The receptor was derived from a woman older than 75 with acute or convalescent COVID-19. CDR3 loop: CASSQNREIRGYTF. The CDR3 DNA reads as TGTGCCAGCAGCCAAAACAGGGAAATTCGTGGCTACACCTTC.